These 28 T cell receptor beta chains originate from one sample sequenced in a study of T cell responses to AZD1222 COVID-19 vaccine. Sequenced by immunoSEQ multiplex PCR; TCRdb stores in-frame clones only, minus some. Among some 130,000 clones listed, 85% to 95% were seen once. Here the sequenced sample was peripheral blood, taken on day 0 of AZD1222 vaccination. The receptors shown here come from an adult in good health.

This rearrangement joins TRBV2 to TRBJ1-6; D not certain. Germline V gene sequence: CDR1 SNHLY, CDR2 FYNNEI. V dropped 6 bases and J dropped 6 bases, with 9 bases sitting between them. The CDR3 covers 13 residues. The DNA for the CDR3 is TGTGCCAGCAGGAGGCAATCTAATTCACCCCTCCACTTT. Translated: CASRRQSNSPLHF.

This chain connects TRBV4-1 to TRBJ1-1, with 10 bases that match TRBD1. Per the germline V gene, CDR1 is MGHRA and CDR2 is YSYEKL. The CDR3 consists of 18 residues. The V and J ends lost 2 bases and 2 bases, in that order; junction bases with no gene match: 11. The CDR3 loop reads CASSQRLQGQGINTEAFF. The DNA for the CDR3 is TGCGCCAGCAGCCAAAGACTTCAGGGACAGGGGATAAACACTGAAGCTTTCTTT.

The chain couples TRBV4-2 to TRBJ1-2, with D possibly being TRBD1 (6 bases). V lost 0 bases to trimming and J lost 4 bases, with 12 bases between them. This CDR3 has 15 residues. Germline V gene lookup returns CDR1 LGHNA and CDR2 YNFKEQ. Here the CDR3 DNA reads TGTGCCAGCAGCCAAGAGGACAGCATACTCTATGGCTACACCTTC. Translated: CASSQEDSILYGYTF.

About this clone: Additional DNA sequences in this sample encode the identical CDR3. In DNA form, the CDR3 reads TGTGCCAGCAGCGGAGGTACCTACAATGAGCAGTTCTTC. Its translation is CASSGGTYNEQFF. The rearrangement uses TRBV9 and TRBJ2-1; no clear D. The CDR3 covers 13 residues. The ends were cut back, 3 bases at V and 2 bases at J, with 6 bases in the middle. Germline-derived CDR1 and CDR2 are SGDLS and YYNGEE.

The V gene is TRBV12-3 or TRBV12-4, the J gene TRBJ1-4, with D unresolved. This CDR3 comprises 13 residues. V was clipped by 2 bases and J by 5 bases, with 6 bases between them. The DNA for the CDR3 is TGTGCCAGCAGTTTATCCCCAAATGAAAAACTGTTTTTT. Its translation: CASSLSPNEKLFF.

This clone was recorded a few times. The chain recombines TRBV3-1 (or the pseudogene TRBV3-2) with TRBJ2-5, with TRBD2 matching over 10 bases. CDR3 size: 13 residues. In germline, CDR1 is LGHDT, CDR2 YNNKEL (reference sequence). V shed 6 bases and J 4 bases; nucleotides not matched to a gene: 2. Here the CDR3 DNA reads TGTGCCAGCAGACTAGCGGGACCAGAGACCCAGTACTTC. Amino acids: CASRLAGPETQYF.

The chain uses TRBV5-1 and TRBJ2-2, with a possible D match to TRBD1 (5 bases). The CDR3 totals 15 residues. CDR1 and CDR2 from the germline V gene are SGHRS and YFSETQ. V lost 0 bases and J 0 bases, leaving 6 bases between the germline ends. CDR3 sequence reads: CASSLGQPNTGELFF. The CDR3 bases are TGCGCCAGCAGCTTGGGACAGCCGAACACCGGGGAGCTGTTTTTT.

This chain links TRBV2 with TRBJ1-4, with a possible D match to TRBD1 (6 bases). CDR1 SNHLY and CDR2 FYNNEI come from the germline V gene. The V end was cut by 4 bases, the J end by 5 bases, with 14 bases between. This CDR3 region has 15 residues. The DNA of the CDR3 is TGTGCCAGCAGTGCCCCCAGGGGCCTCAATGAAAAACTGTTTTTT. Its translation is CASSAPRGLNEKLFF.

This clone appeared a single time. CDR3 sequence (DNA): TGCGCCAGCAGCTTAGGGCGCGGCGAGAACTACGAGCAGTACTTC. It codes for CASSLGRGENYEQYF. The V gene is TRBV5-1, the J gene TRBJ2-7; D uncertain. V lost 2 bases to trimming and J lost 3 bases, with 15 bases between them. Looked up from germline, CDR1 is SGHRS and CDR2 is YFSETQ. The CDR3 has 15 residues.

This chain uses TRBV10-2 with TRBJ1-6; 7 bases align to TRBD1. This CDR3 comprises 15 residues. The ends lost 0 bases at V and 16 bases at J; junction bases unmatched: 12. Germline V gene lookup returns CDR1 WSHSY and CDR2 SAAADI. CDR3 DNA: TGCGCCAGCAGTGAGTCAAAGAGGGGGCGCTTAGGGCTCCACTTT. Protein: CASSESKRGRLGLHF.

In DNA, the CDR3 is TGTGCCAGCAGTTATCAGGGGGGCACTGAAGCTTTCTTT. Residues: CASSYQGGTEAFF. V is TRBV6-5 and J is TRBJ1-1, with 7 bases matching TRBD1. The CDR3 covers 13 residues. After removal of 3 bases from V and 4 bases from J, the junction contained 2 bases not matched to a gene. Germline CDR1 and CDR2: MNHEY and SVGAGI.

The rearrangement links TRBV18 to TRBJ1-5, with 8 bases fitting TRBD1. Germline V gives CDR1 KGHSH, CDR2 LQKENI. The CDR3 is made up of 15 amino acids. The V and J ends lost 5 bases and 3 bases, in that order; junction bases with no gene match: 6. The DNA for the CDR3 is TGTGCCAGCTCAACGGGACAGGCCCTCAATCAGCCCCAGCATTTT. The encoded protein is CASSTGQALNQPQHF.

The chain recombines TRBV5-1 with TRBJ1-2; the D is unclear. V lost 0 bases, J lost 5 bases, and 11 bases lay in between. Germline V gives CDR1 SGHRS, CDR2 YFSETQ. The CDR3 sequence is 14 residues long. The CDR3 DNA reads TGCGCCAGCAGCTTGGGGGCTGGGGTGTATGGCTACACCTTC. Amino acid sequence: CASSLGAGVYGYTF.

V and J are TRBV30 and TRBJ1-5, with unresolved D. The V gene lost 1 base and the J gene lost 1 base, with 5 bases spanning the gap. CDR1 and CDR2 (germline): GTSNPN, SVGIG (reference sequence). The CDR3 sequence is 13 residues long. As DNA, the CDR3 is TGTGCCTGGAGTGAGGAGAGCAATCAGCCCCAGCATTTT. Translation gives CAWSEESNQPQHF.

J is TRBJ2-5 and V is TRBV11-2; the D is unclear. V lost 2 bases and J lost 1, with 5 bases in between. Per the germline V gene, CDR1 is SGHAT and CDR2 is FQNNGV. This CDR3 comprises 13 residues. CDR3 sequence reads: CASSLSLQETQYF. The CDR3 DNA sequence: TGTGCCAGCAGCTTAAGCCTCCAAGAGACCCAGTACTTC.

The rearrangement uses TRBV6-1 and TRBJ1-3; no clear D gene. V lost 1 base, J lost 0 bases, and 10 bases lay in between. The CDR3 is 16 residues long. The germline gives CDR1 MNHNS, CDR2 SASEGT. The CDR3 DNA sequence: TGTGCCAGCAGTGAAGGGGTCCTGAGCTCTGGAAACACCATATATTTT. This encodes CASSEGVLSSGNTIYF.

This chain joins TRBV28 and TRBJ1-2; 9 positions agree with TRBD1. Germline V gives CDR1 MDHEN, CDR2 SYDVKM. V shed 4 bases and J 8 bases; nucleotides not matched to a gene: 5. The CDR3 length is 13 residues. Here the CDR3 reads CASSWDRAGGYTF. CDR3 bases: TGTGCCAGCAGTTGGGACAGGGCAGGAGGCTACACCTTC.

The J gene is TRBJ1-6, the V gene TRBV5-4, with TRBD1 identical over 8 bases. V lost 3 bases and J lost 6; bases outside the gene matches: 14. The germline gives CDR1 SGHNT, CDR2 YYREEE (reference sequence). This CDR3 comprises 18 residues. This chain's CDR3 is CASSSGQGGRSSNSPLHF. DNA of the CDR3: TGTGCCAGCAGCTCAGGACAGGGTGGCCGATCGAGTAATTCACCCCTCCACTTT.

The chain couples TRBV2 to TRBJ2-6, with D possibly being TRBD2 (6 bases). Trimming pared 3 bases from V and 1 base from J, leaving 7 bases between. The CDR3 length is 15 residues. CDR1 SNHLY and CDR2 FYNNEI come from the germline V gene. CDR3 bases: TGTGCCAGCAGTGAGGGGGGTTCTGGGGCCAACGTCCTGACTTTC. Amino acid sequence: CASSEGGSGANVLTF.

The chain employs TRBV6-5 and TRBJ1-1; possible D gene TRBD1, 5 bases. Germline CDR1 is MNHEY and CDR2 is SVGAGI. This CDR3 region has 13 residues. V was cut by 0 bases and J by 7 bases, with 9 bases left in between. CDR3 in amino acids: CASSYSGHLEAFF. The DNA of the CDR3 is TGTGCCAGCAGTTACTCGGGGCACCTTGAAGCTTTCTTT.

CDR3 region: CASGIIKLAAGELFF. The CDR3 bases are TGTGCCAGCGGCATCATAAAACTAGCGGCCGGGGAGCTGTTTTTT. The chain carries TRBV7-8 and TRBJ2-2, with TRBD2 matching 8 bases. CDR3 size: 15 residues. The germline gives CDR1 SGHVS, CDR2 FQNEAQ. V dropped 8 bases and J dropped 6; count of bases not matched to a gene: 11. Full variable domain (outside the CDR3, taken from reference TRBV7-8 and TRBJ2-2): GAGVSQSPRYKVAKRGQDVALRCDPISGHVSLFWYQQALGQGPEFLTYFQNEAQLDKSGLPSDRFFAERPEGSVSTLKIQRTQQEDSAVYLCASGIIKLAAGELFFGEGSRLTVL.

This chain uses TRBV3-1 (or the pseudogene TRBV3-2) with TRBJ1-2, with 9 bases that match TRBD1. V dropped 4 bases and J dropped 5; count of bases not matched to a gene: 8. The CDR3 is made up of 15 amino acids. Germline CDR1 LGHDT, CDR2 YNNKEL (reference sequence). This chain's CDR3 is CASSPYSGQGYGYTF. The CDR3, as DNA: TGTGCCAGCAGCCCCTATTCGGGACAGGGATATGGCTACACCTTC.

The chain couples TRBV3-1 (or the pseudogene TRBV3-2) to TRBJ1-1; D unresolved. Germline values: CDR1 LGHDT, CDR2 YNNKEL (reference sequence). The ends were cut back, 4 bases at V and 0 bases at J, with 9 bases in the middle. This CDR3 comprises 14 residues. Here the CDR3 DNA reads TGTGCCAGCAGCCCGGGGTCGGTGAACACTGAAGCTTTCTTT. Amino acids: CASSPGSVNTEAFF.

The chain carries TRBV2 and TRBJ2-6, with 7 bases that match TRBD1. Germline CDR1 and CDR2: SNHLY and FYNNEI. This CDR3 is built from 13 residues. The junction had 1 base not matched to a gene; V was cut back by 9 bases and J by 2 bases. CDR3 DNA: TGTGCCAGACAGGGGACTGGGGCCAACGTCCTGACTTTC. The encoded protein is CARQGTGANVLTF.

This rearrangement joins TRBV4-2 to TRBJ2-6; D gene unclear. CDR3 length equals 15 residues. From germline, CDR1 is LGHNA and CDR2 YNFKEQ. Trimming left V 4 bases short and J 2 bases short, with 9 bases between. The chain's CDR3 is CASSPRTTGANVLTF. The CDR3 DNA reads as TGTGCCAGCAGCCCTCGGACGACTGGGGCCAACGTCCTGACTTTC.

The CDR3 region has the DNA TGTGCCAGCAGTTGGGGCAGTAATCAGCCCCAGCATTTT. Residues: CASSWGSNQPQHF. This chain connects TRBV12-3 or TRBV12-4 to TRBJ1-5; perhaps TRBD1 as D (5 bases). This CDR3 has 13 residues. Trimming cost V 4 bases and J 4 bases, with 8 bases left between them.

The chain recombines TRBV7-9 with TRBJ2-5; D is ambiguous. This CDR3 contains 14 residues. Trimming removed 4 bases from V and 4 bases from J, with 13 bases in between. Germline values: CDR1 SEHNR, CDR2 FQNEAQ (reference sequence). CDR3 DNA sequence: TGTGCCAGCAGCTCTCAAGGGATGGGAGAGACCCAGTACTTC. Residues: CASSSQGMGETQYF.

The V call is TRBV19, the J call TRBJ2-1, with unresolved D. Germline loops: CDR1 LNHDA, CDR2 SQIVND (reference sequence). The V and J ends lost 4 bases and 5 bases respectively, with 9 bases between them. This CDR3 is built from 13 residues. CDR3 sequence reads: CASSRQLHNEQFF. CDR3 nucleotides: TGTGCCAGTAGTAGGCAGCTCCACAATGAGCAGTTCTTC.